The 14 T cell receptor delta chains in this list originate from one sample, sequenced in a study of gamma-delta T cells after stem cell transplantation. TCRdb reprocessed the RT-PCR reads using CATT. The sample lists over a thousand delta-chain clones, about 2.6% occurring once. The sample was gamma-delta T cells. The origin of the receptors is a human donor. It is not recorded whose cells these are; they may come from a transplant donor.

The CDR3 loop reads CACDTVGGGPYTDKLIF. The CDR3 DNA sequence: TGTGCCTGTGACACCGTCGGTGGGGGACCATACACCGATAAACTCATCTTT. The V gene is TRDV2, the J gene TRDJ1; TRDD3 matches 7 bases. There are 17 residues in the CDR3. Germline V CDR1 and CDR2: GEAIGNYY, EKD. With V trimmed by 0 bases and J by 0 bases, 9 bases remained unmatched.

Comments on this clone: The amino acid sequence in TCRdb belongs to a much larger clone and departs from this DNA's translation at residue 5, likely a sequencing read error; the sequence shown is translated from the DNA. V usage is TRDV2 and J usage is TRDJ1; TRDD3 agrees at 8 bases. The junction had 13 bases not matched to a gene; V was cut back by 1 base and J by 7 bases. The CDR3 is 16 amino acids. Germline CDR1 is GEAIGNYY and CDR2 is EKD. CDR3 DNA sequence: TGTGCCTGTGACACGATGCCTTCCCCTACTGGGGGTAAACTCATCTTT. Its protein product is CACDTMPSPTGGKLIF.

This clone came up a few times. TCRdb has a much larger clone's protein, which differs at residues 3 and 11 from the translation of this DNA, likely because of a read error; what is shown is the protein translated from the DNA. The J gene is TRDJ1, the V gene TRDV2, with TRDD3 matching 7 bases. Germline-derived CDR1 and CDR2 are GEAIGNYY and EKD. The CDR3 has 18 amino acids. The CDR3 nucleotides read TGTGCCCGTGATGGACTGGGGTCTGTGCCCCCGTACACCGATAAACTCATCTTT. It is translated as CARDGLGSVPPYTDKLIF.

This clone was seen a handful of times. The amino acid sequence in TCRdb belongs to a much larger clone and departs from this DNA's translation at residue 8, likely a sequencing read error; the sequence shown is translated from the DNA. This chain uses TRDV2 with TRDJ3, with a possible D match to TRDD3 (5 bases). There are 19 residues in the CDR3. The germline gives CDR1 GEAIGNYY, CDR2 EKD. V was pared by 0 bases and J by 0 bases, with 14 bases between. The CDR3 spells CACDTPGRPSSWDTRQMFF. Here the CDR3 DNA reads TGTGCCTGTGACACCCCTGGGAGACCGAGCTCCTGGGACACCCGACAGATGTTTTTC.

The table lists this clone with many counts. A read error is the likely source, as a far larger clone sits one nucleotide away. In DNA, the CDR3 is TGTGCCTGTGACCTCGTGGGGGCTTCGGCAATCACCGATAAACGCATCTTT. This sequence encodes CACDLVGASAITDKRIF. The chain is built from TRDV2 and TRDJ1; a possible D gene is TRDD3 (6 bases). Germline CDR1 is GEAIGNYY and CDR2 is EKD. CDR3 length: 17 amino acids.

This clone was recorded a few times. TCRdb lists the protein of a much larger clone for this DNA, which differs at residue 16, so this is likely a read error; the protein given here is translated from the DNA itself. This chain uses TRDV2 with TRDJ2, with 10 nucleotides matching TRDD3. The CDR3 consists of 18 residues. Looked up from germline, CDR1 is GEAIGNYY and CDR2 is EKD. CDR3 coding DNA: TGTGCCTGTGACCCCGTACTGGGGGATTCCCTTTTGACAGCACAACCCTTCTTT. Amino acid sequence: CACDPVLGDSLLTAQPFF.

A word on this clone: This DNA's translation differs at residue 8 from TCRdb's protein, which comes from a much larger clone; a read error is likely, and the protein shown is translated from the DNA. V and J are TRDV2 and TRDJ1; 7 bases agree with TRDD3. There are 19 residues in the CDR3. Unmatched junction bases numbered 22, after V lost 5 bases and J lost 2 bases. CDR1 is GEAIGNYY, CDR2 EKD, per germline. The CDR3 spells CACVSVGDAGGPGTDKLIF. CDR3 DNA sequence: TGTGCCTGTGTCAGTGTGGGTGACGCTGGGGGGCCTGGTACCGATAAACTCATCTTT.

The table lists this clone with a few counts. This DNA translates differently at residue 6 from the TCRdb protein, which is that of a much larger clone; a read error is likely, and the protein shown is the DNA's own translation. The chain employs TRDV2 and TRDJ3; 13 bases map to TRDD3. This CDR3 contains 20 residues. Germline V gene data show CDR1 as GEAIGNYY and CDR2 as EKD. V lost 0 bases to trimming and J lost 1 base; unmatched junction nucleotides: 5. The CDR3 DNA reads as TGTGCCTGTGACACCACCACTGGGGGATACGGGTCCTGGGACACCCGACAGATGTTTTTC. The encoded protein is CACDTTTGGYGSWDTRQMFF.

This clone was observed a handful of times. Since a far larger clone is one base different, this is likely a read error. The V and J genes are TRDV2 and TRDJ2, with D unclear. Germline values: CDR1 GEAIGNYY, CDR2 EKD. V dropped 2 bases and J dropped 3 bases, with 30 bases sitting between them. This CDR3 has 21 amino acids. The CDR3 reads CACDSAGLPIRPPALTAQLFF. Here the CDR3 DNA reads TGTGCCTGTGACAGCGCAGGGCTCCCTATTCGTCCCCCCGCCCTGACAGCACAACTCTTCTTT.

For this clone: The protein TCRdb gives is from a much larger clone and does not agree with this DNA's translation at residue 9, likely a read error; the protein shown here comes from the DNA. The chain employs TRDV2 and TRDJ1; 7 bases line up with TRDD3. The CDR3 extends over 18 amino acids. The V gene's germline CDR1 is GEAIGNYY and CDR2 EKD. Losses at the gene ends were 3 bases for V and 5 bases for J; bases not matched to a gene: 20. In nucleotides, the CDR3 is TGTGCCTGTGACCCCGCCGGCTCAGCTGGGGGGATCGGGGATAAACTCATCTTT. Its translation is CACDPAGSAGGIGDKLIF.

As concerns this clone: A far larger clone lies a single base away; this is likely a read error. The gene calls are TRDV2 and TRDJ1; perhaps TRDD3 as D (6 bases). In germline, CDR1 is GEAIGNYY, CDR2 EKD. This CDR3 region has 21 residues. With 1 base removed from V and 0 bases from J, the gap between germline ends came to 29 bases. The CDR3 bases are TGTGCCTGTGACACGGTATCCGGGGGACCCACAAGGGGGCATGACACCGATAAACTCATCTTT. Encoded protein: CACDTVSGGPTRGHDTDKLIF.

Regarding this clone: For this DNA, TCRdb reports the protein of a much larger clone, which diverges at residue 5, most likely from a read error; the protein presented here is translated directly from the DNA. This chain joins TRDV2 and TRDJ4, with 11 positions matching TRDD3. Germline lookup yields CDR1 GEAIGNYY and CDR2 EKD. The ends lost 3 bases at V and 4 bases at J; junction bases unmatched: 21. The CDR3 has 19 residues. The CDR3 is CACDAINLLGDKGRQPLIF. The CDR3 nucleotides are TGTGCCTGTGACGCAATCAATCTACTGGGGGATAAAGGCAGACAACCCCTGATCTTT.

Turning to this clone: This likely stems from a read error, as it lies one base from a far larger clone. At the DNA level, this CDR3 is encoded by other sequences in the same sample as well. The chain employs TRDV2 and TRDJ1; 9 nucleotides match TRDD3. The germline CDR1 and CDR2 sequences are GEAIGNYY and EKD. The CDR3 has 15 residues. Trimming at V came to 3 bases and at J to 0 bases, leaving 4 bases not matched to a gene. In DNA form, the CDR3 reads TGTGCCTGTGACCTCCTGGGGGATGACACCGATAAACTCATCTTT. This translates into CACDLLGDDTDKLIF.

This clone was observed a handful of times. A far larger clone is a single base away, which makes a read error likely. Other DNA sequences of this sample code for an identical CDR3. The V call is TRDV2, the J call TRDJ1; the D is unclear. Trimming took 1 base from V and 4 from J, leaving 27 bases between them. The CDR3 has 19 amino acids. Germline CDR1 and CDR2: GEAIGNYY and EKD. CDR3 coding DNA: TGTGCCTGTGACACTGTTGAGAAAATTCAGCGGGGCTCGGACGATAAACTCATCTTT. This codes for CACDTVEKIQRGSDDKLIF.